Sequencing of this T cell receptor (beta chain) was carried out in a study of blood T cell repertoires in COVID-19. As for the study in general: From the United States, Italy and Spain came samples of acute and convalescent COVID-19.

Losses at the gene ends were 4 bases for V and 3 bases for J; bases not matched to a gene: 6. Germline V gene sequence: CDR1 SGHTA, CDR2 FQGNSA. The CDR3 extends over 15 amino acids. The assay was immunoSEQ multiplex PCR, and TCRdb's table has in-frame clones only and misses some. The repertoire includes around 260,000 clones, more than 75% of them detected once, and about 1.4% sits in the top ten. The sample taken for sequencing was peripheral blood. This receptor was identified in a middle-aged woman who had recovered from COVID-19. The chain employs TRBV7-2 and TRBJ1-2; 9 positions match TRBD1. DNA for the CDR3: TGTGCCAGCAGCTCGGGACAGGGTTTCCACTATGGCTACACCTTC. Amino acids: CASSSGQGFHYGYTF.